A single sample gave rise to the 22 T cell receptor beta chains below, sequenced in a study of blood T cell repertoires in COVID-19. Sequencing was performed with immunoSEQ multiplex PCR; in TCRdb, only in-frame clones are kept and a portion is missing. Found here are roughly 150,000 clones, around four fifths of them singletons; the top ten hold roughly 8%. Material for sequencing was PBMCs or T cells enriched from blood (not recorded which). The receptors shown here come from a woman in her forties or fifties who had recovered from COVID-19.

CDR3 in DNA: TGTGCCAGCAGCTTGGGGACAGGGTCTCGTAGGGAAGCTTTCTTT. This encodes CASSLGTGSRREAFF. The chain links TRBV5-4 to TRBJ1-1; 8 nucleotides line up with TRBD1. Germline V gives CDR1 SGHNT, CDR2 YYREEE (reference sequence). CDR3 length equals 15 residues. V lost 0 bases and J lost 8; bases outside the gene matches: 9. Filled out from reference TRBV5-4 and TRBJ1-1, the complete variable domain reads ETGVTQSPTHLIKTRGQQVTLRCSSQSGHNTVSWYQQALGQGPQFIFQYYREEENGRGNFPPRFSGLQFPNYSSELNVNALELDDSALYLCASSLGTGSRREAFFGQGTRLTVV.

This clone was detected only a few times. This rearrangement joins TRBV15 to TRBJ1-6; D unresolved. This CDR3 has 13 amino acids. V was trimmed by 4 bases and J by 5 bases, leaving 6 bases between them. The germline V gene encodes CDR1 LNHNV and CDR2 YYDKDF (reference sequence). CDR3 DNA sequence: TGTGCCACCAGCATCAGGCATAATTCACCCCTCCACTTT. This codes for CATSIRHNSPLHF.

The V and J genes are TRBV27 and TRBJ1-4; D unclear. This CDR3 spans 15 amino acids. The V and J ends lost 3 bases and 0 bases respectively, with 8 bases between them. Germline CDR1 reads MNHEY; CDR2 reads SMNVEV (reference sequence). The DNA of the CDR3 is TGTGCCAGCAGTTTGATAGGAGCAACTAATGAAAAACTGTTTTTT. It is translated as CASSLIGATNEKLFF.

DNA for the CDR3: TGTGCCGCCGATTCCGACAGGGGTAACTATGGCTACACCTTC. Its protein is CAADSDRGNYGYTF. The chain couples TRBV6-5 to TRBJ1-2, with 8 nucleotides matching TRBD1. The trim removed 11 bases at V and 1 base at J, leaving 9 bases unmatched. CDR1 MNHEY and CDR2 SVGAGI come from the germline V gene. The CDR3 sequence is 14 residues long.

This CDR3 reads CASSDREGTGELFF. In DNA form, the CDR3 reads TGTGCCAGCAGTGACAGGGAGGGCACCGGGGAGCTGTTTTTT. The rearrangement joins TRBV2 to TRBJ2-2, with 7 positions matching TRBD2. Per germline, CDR1 SNHLY and CDR2 FYNNEI. The CDR3 contains 14 residues. With V trimmed by 3 bases and J by 4 bases, 2 bases remained unmatched.

V is TRBV5-1 and J is TRBJ2-3; maybe TRBD2 (6 bases). The length of the CDR3 is 15 residues. Per the germline V gene, CDR1 is SGHRS and CDR2 is YFSETQ. V was cut by 0 bases and J by 1 base, with 9 bases left in between. CDR3: CASSLAPGGTDTQYF. CDR3 bases: TGCGCCAGCAGCTTGGCCCCGGGGGGCACAGATACGCAGTATTTT.

The chain joins TRBV15 to TRBJ2-5; 8 nucleotides line up with TRBD2. The V and J ends lost 5 bases and 5 bases, in that order; junction bases with no gene match: 7. The CDR3 sequence is 14 residues long. From germline, CDR1 is LNHNV and CDR2 YYDKDF (reference sequence). The CDR3 here is CATSLREGIETQYF. DNA of the CDR3: TGTGCCACCAGCCTCCGGGAGGGGATCGAGACCCAGTACTTC.

The V gene is TRBV7-9, the J gene TRBJ2-7, with 7 bases lining up with TRBD2. The CDR3 runs 14 residues. Germline loops: CDR1 SEHNR, CDR2 FQNEAQ (reference sequence). J gave up 5 bases and V 5 bases, and 9 bases lay outside the gene matches. As DNA, the CDR3 is TGTGCCAGCAGCCAAAGAGCGGGATACGACGAGCAGTACTTC. This gives the protein CASSQRAGYDEQYF.

This clone has just a few counts. The V and J genes are TRBV29-1 and TRBJ1-4, with D possibly being TRBD1 (5 bases). Germline loops: CDR1 SQVTM, CDR2 ANQGSEA. CDR3 size: 14 residues. Between the trimmed V and J ends, which lost 7 bases and 7 bases, there was a span of 19 bases. The CDR3 region has the DNA TGCAGCGGGCGGGGGGACTCTACCTTTGAAAAACTGTTTTTT. It codes for CSGRGDSTFEKLFF.

This clone has only a few counts. V gene TRBV7-9 combines with J gene TRBJ1-2; TRBD1 matches 8 bases. CDR1 is SEHNR and CDR2 is FQNEAQ in the germline V gene (reference sequence). The CDR3 runs to 15 residues. V was pared by 1 base and J by 7 bases, with 8 bases of the junction left unmatched. In nucleotides, the CDR3 is TGTGCCAGCAGCTTAGAGGCCACAGGGGGTGGTGGCTACACCTTC. This codes for CASSLEATGGGGYTF.

The chain recombines TRBV6-2 or TRBV6-3 with TRBJ1-2, with D perhaps matching TRBD1 (6 bases). This CDR3 spans 13 amino acids. From germline, CDR1 is MNHEY and CDR2 SVGEGT. The germline V and J ends were trimmed by 0 bases and 8 bases, with 10 bases remaining between them. The CDR3 protein is CASSYSRGIGYTF. For the CDR3, the DNA is TGTGCCAGCAGTTACTCGAGGGGGATAGGCTACACCTTC.

V usage is TRBV6-5 and J usage is TRBJ1-6; D is possibly TRBD1 (5 bases). The germline V gene has CDR1 MNHEY and CDR2 SVGAGI. The CDR3 is 15 amino acids. V lost 4 bases to trimming and J lost 2 bases, with 9 bases between them. The CDR3 is CASSFDRTYNSPLHF. The CDR3 DNA is TGTGCCAGCAGTTTTGACAGAACCTATAATTCACCCCTCCACTTT.

The chain carries TRBV24-1 and TRBJ2-5; unclear D gene. The CDR3 has 13 residues. Germline CDR1 and CDR2: KGHDR and SFDVKD. The V gene lost 5 bases and the J gene lost 4 bases, with 10 bases spanning the gap. The CDR3 DNA sequence: TGTGCCACCAGTGGGAGCGCCGTAGAGACCCAGTACTTC. Amino acids: CATSGSAVETQYF.

The chain joins TRBV19 to TRBJ1-1; D gene ambiguous. Trimming pared 5 bases from V and 3 bases from J, leaving 13 bases between. The CDR3 is 14 residues long. The germline gives CDR1 LNHDA, CDR2 SQIVND (reference sequence). The CDR3 bases are TGTGCCAGTAGTGTGGACTTCGGTTACACTGAAGCTTTCTTT. It encodes CASSVDFGYTEAFF.

CDR3 bases: TGCGCCAGCAGCTTGGTTGCGGTCGCAGATACGCAGTATTTT. It translates to CASSLVAVADTQYF. The chain employs TRBV5-1 and TRBJ2-3, with unresolved D. Germline V gene lookup returns CDR1 SGHRS and CDR2 YFSETQ. CDR3 size: 14 residues. Between the trimmed V and J ends, which lost 0 bases and 4 bases, there was a span of 9 bases.

This clone was seen a few times. The chain employs TRBV6-5 and TRBJ1-4, with D possibly TRBD1 on 5 matching bases. Germline CDR1 and CDR2: MNHEY and SVGAGI. Trimming pared 2 bases from V and 8 bases from J, leaving 12 bases between. The CDR3 consists of 14 residues. The CDR3 bases are TGTGCCAGCAGTTACCGGGGGGGTCGAGAAAAACTGTTTTTT. The encoded protein is CASSYRGGREKLFF.

This sequence joins TRBV19 and TRBJ1-6; D unclear. Germline lookup yields CDR1 LNHDA and CDR2 SQIVND (reference sequence). CDR3 length equals 13 residues. Deletions cut 7 bases from V and 5 bases from J, with 9 bases between. The CDR3 DNA reads TGTGCCAGTAACTCGGGGAATAATTCACCCCTCCACTTT. It specifies CASNSGNNSPLHF.

This clone was seen just once. The chain is built from TRBV28 and TRBJ1-5; D is possibly TRBD1 (5 bases). From germline, CDR1 is MDHEN and CDR2 SYDVKM. The V and J ends lost 5 bases and 4 bases respectively, with 9 bases between them. This CDR3 is built from 13 residues. The CDR3, as DNA: TGTGCCAGCAGTGGCAGGGCGAATCAGCCCCAGCATTTT. Translation: CASSGRANQPQHF.

This clone appeared a few times. CDR3 sequence reads: CASTQTGGNYQPQHF. CDR3 bases: TGTGCCAGCACCCAAACAGGGGGCAATTATCAGCCCCAGCATTTT. V is TRBV6-5 and J is TRBJ1-5; 9 bases line up with TRBD1. Trimming removed 7 bases from V and 5 bases from J; junction bases left unmatched: 9. CDR3 size: 15 residues. CDR1 is MNHEY and CDR2 is SVGAGI in the germline V gene.

The rearrangement links TRBV4-1 to TRBJ2-6, with 7 bases lining up with TRBD1. CDR3 length: 20 residues. V was clipped by 2 bases and J by 0 bases; unmatched bases: 13. Germline CDR1 reads MGHRA; CDR2 reads YSYEKL. This CDR3 is CASSQKPLQGLNSGANVLTF. The CDR3, as DNA: TGCGCCAGCAGCCAAAAACCATTACAGGGGTTGAACTCTGGGGCCAACGTCCTGACTTTC.

The chain uses TRBV6-5 and TRBJ1-2, with D possibly TRBD1 on 6 matching bases. With 5 bases removed from V and 6 bases from J, the gap between germline ends came to 7 bases. Germline CDR1 is MNHEY and CDR2 is SVGAGI. The CDR3 sequence is 11 residues long. CDR3 residues: CASSRGNGYTF. In DNA, the CDR3 is TGTGCCAGCAGTAGGGGGAATGGCTACACCTTC.

This clone was seen more than once but under ten times. The V and J genes are TRBV7-2 and TRBJ1-2, with unresolved D. This CDR3 has 13 amino acids. Trimming took 6 bases from V and 2 from J, leaving 10 bases between them. Germline V lookup: CDR1 SGHTA, CDR2 FQGNSA. The CDR3: CASSPGENYGYTF. CDR3 DNA: TGTGCCAGCAGTCCTGGGGAGAACTATGGCTACACCTTC.